The 8 T cell receptor beta chains below were found in one sample sequenced in a study of T cell clonotyping in hematopoietic cell transplantation. The data were produced by immunoSEQ multiplex PCR, yet TCRdb's version contains in-frame clones alone and is incomplete. This sample has tens of thousands of clones, with about 93% found just once. The sequenced sample was peripheral blood mononuclear cells. All receptors derive from a woman aged 50 to 60 in good health. Some clones in this sample may be carry-over from other donors' samples.

The table lists this clone with a count of one. V is TRBV11-1 and J is TRBJ2-5; perhaps TRBD2 as D (6 bases). Per germline, CDR1 SGHAT and CDR2 FQDESV (reference sequence). The V gene lost 5 bases and the J gene lost 3 bases, with 10 bases spanning the gap. CDR3 size: 13 residues. The CDR3, as DNA: TGTGCCAGCAGCGATAGCGGTAAAGAGACCCAGTACTTC. Its protein product is CASSDSGKETQYF.

This rearrangement joins TRBV7-8 to TRBJ1-2; 12 bases align to TRBD1. In germline, CDR1 is SGHVS, CDR2 FQNEAQ. This CDR3 has 20 residues. V shed 1 base, J shed 0 bases, and the junction held 12 bases outside the gene matches. CDR3 bases: TGTGCCAGCAGCTTAGAGGTGGGACAGGGGGCCCAACCCCCTAACTATGGCTACACCTTC. It encodes CASSLEVGQGAQPPNYGYTF.

This rearrangement joins TRBV2 to TRBJ2-3, with 12 bases matching TRBD2. Germline values: CDR1 SNHLY, CDR2 FYNNEI. The V gene end was trimmed by 11 bases and the J gene end by 0 bases; junction bases not matched to a gene: 12. The CDR3 is 17 residues long. The CDR3 sequence: CALTESSGGGSTDTQYF. For the CDR3, the DNA is TGTGCCCTAACGGAATCTAGCGGGGGGGGGAGCACAGATACGCAGTATTTT.

The chain combines TRBV7-2 with TRBJ2-7; 8 nucleotides agree with TRBD2. The CDR3 has 15 residues. Germline lookup yields CDR1 SGHTA and CDR2 FQGNSA. Unmatched junction bases numbered 8, after V lost 1 base and J lost 6 bases. CDR3 residues: CASSLVVAGTAEQYF. CDR3 in DNA: TGTGCCAGCAGCTTAGTTGTAGCGGGGACGGCCGAGCAGTACTTC.

The CDR3 DNA reads as TGTGCCAGCAGTTATGGAGTTTATGGCTACACCTTC. Amino acids: CASSYGVYGYTF. The rearrangement links TRBV6-1 to TRBJ1-2; D is undetermined. The germline CDR1 and CDR2 sequences are MNHNS and SASEGT. This CDR3 has 12 residues. The V end lost 5 bases, the J end lost 5 bases, and 9 bases lay between the germline ends.

The sample holds a few counts of this clone. V and J are TRBV11-3 and TRBJ2-7; unclear D gene. Trimming removed 5 bases at V and 4 bases at J, with 9 bases between. Germline V gene data show CDR1 as SGHNT and CDR2 as YENEEA. CDR3 length: 12 amino acids. CDR3 loop: CASSRVGYEQYF. DNA for the CDR3: TGTGCCAGCAGCCGCGTCGGGTACGAGCAGTACTTC.

The rearrangement links TRBV19 to TRBJ2-5; the match to TRBD1 covers 9 bases. The J call may be in error: the DNA end matches TRBJ2-7 better. In germline, CDR1 is LNHDA, CDR2 SQIVND (reference sequence). This CDR3 region has 14 residues. The CDR3 spells CASKGTGSSYEQYF. The CDR3 region has the DNA TGTGCCAGTAAGGGGACAGGGAGCTCCTACGAGCAGTACTTC.

This clone has just one count. This rearrangement joins TRBV5-6 to TRBJ2-6; D gene ambiguous. V was clipped by 4 bases and J by 0 bases, with 8 bases between them. Germline V gives CDR1 SGHDT, CDR2 YYEEEE. The length of the CDR3 is 15 residues. Here the CDR3 reads CASSLIHSGANVLTF. CDR3 nucleotides: TGTGCCAGCAGCCTGATCCACTCTGGGGCCAACGTCCTGACTTTC.